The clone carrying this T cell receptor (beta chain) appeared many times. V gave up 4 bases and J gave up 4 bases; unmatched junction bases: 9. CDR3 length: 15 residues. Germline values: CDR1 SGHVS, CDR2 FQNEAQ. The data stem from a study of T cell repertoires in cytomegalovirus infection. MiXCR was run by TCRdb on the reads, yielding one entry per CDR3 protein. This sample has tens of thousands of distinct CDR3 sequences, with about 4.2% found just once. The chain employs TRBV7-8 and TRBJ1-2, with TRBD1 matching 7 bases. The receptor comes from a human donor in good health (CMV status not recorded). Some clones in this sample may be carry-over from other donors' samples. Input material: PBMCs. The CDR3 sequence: CASSSEGARSYGYTF. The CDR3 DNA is TGTGCCAGCAGCTCGGAGGGGGCTAGAAGCTATGGCTACACCTTC.